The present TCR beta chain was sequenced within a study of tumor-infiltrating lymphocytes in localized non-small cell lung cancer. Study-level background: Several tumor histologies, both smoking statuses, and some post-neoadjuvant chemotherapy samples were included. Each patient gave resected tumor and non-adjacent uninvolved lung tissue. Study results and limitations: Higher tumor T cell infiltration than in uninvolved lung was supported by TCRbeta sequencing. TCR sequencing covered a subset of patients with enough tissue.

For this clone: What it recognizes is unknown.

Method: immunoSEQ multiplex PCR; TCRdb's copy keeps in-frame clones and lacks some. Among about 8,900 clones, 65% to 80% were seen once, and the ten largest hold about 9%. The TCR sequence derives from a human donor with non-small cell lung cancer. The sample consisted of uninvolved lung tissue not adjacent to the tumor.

CDR3 nucleotides: TGTGCCAGCAGCTCCGACTCGGCCAACGTCCTGACTTTC. Protein product: CASSSDSANVLTF. This chain joins TRBV7-3 and TRBJ2-6; the D is unclear. The length of the CDR3 is 13 residues. V was pared by 4 bases and J by 6 bases, with 7 bases between. The germline V gene has CDR1 SGHTA and CDR2 FQGTGA.